This TCR beta chain was obtained from a study of T cells in narcolepsy. Germline CDR1 is SGHTA and CDR2 is FQGNSA. With 3 bases clipped from V and 5 bases from J, the junction kept 9 bases outside the gene matches. CDR3 length: 16 amino acids. Assay: immunoSEQ multiplex PCR; the TCRdb copy retains only in-frame clones and omits some. The sample lists tens of thousands of clones; around 80% were seen once. This TCR derives from a human donor in good health. The J gene is TRBJ2-3, the V gene TRBV7-2; 9 nucleotides match TRBD2. Specimen: memory (CD45RA-) CD4+ T cells from blood. CDR3 loop: CASSLTGASGKDTQYF. The CDR3 DNA reads TGTGCCAGCAGCTTGACCGGGGCTAGCGGGAAAGATACGCAGTATTTT.